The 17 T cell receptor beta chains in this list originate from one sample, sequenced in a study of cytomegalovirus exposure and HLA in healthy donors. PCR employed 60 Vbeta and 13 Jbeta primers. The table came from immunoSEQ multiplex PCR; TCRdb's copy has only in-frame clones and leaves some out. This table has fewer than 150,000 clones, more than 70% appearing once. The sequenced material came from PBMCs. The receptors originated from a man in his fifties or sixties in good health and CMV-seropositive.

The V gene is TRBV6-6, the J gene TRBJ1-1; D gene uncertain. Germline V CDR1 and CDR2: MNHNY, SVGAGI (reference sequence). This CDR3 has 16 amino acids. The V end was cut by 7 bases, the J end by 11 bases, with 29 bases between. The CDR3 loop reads CASTLRPSHKRVNAFF. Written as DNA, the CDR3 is TGTGCCAGCACCCTTAGACCCTCCCATAAGCGGGTTAATGCTTTCTTT.

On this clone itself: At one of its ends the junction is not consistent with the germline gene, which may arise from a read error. In DNA, the CDR3 is TGTGCCAGCAGCTTAGGCCCCCAGGGTAGCGGGATCTTC. It specifies CASSLGPQGSGIF. The J gene is TRBJ2-1, the V gene TRBV11-2, with 8 bases matching TRBD2. Germline values: CDR1 SGHAT, CDR2 FQNNGV. This CDR3 is built from 13 residues. The whole variable domain, remainder taken from reference TRBV11-2 and TRBJ2-1, is EAGVAQSPRYKIIEKRQSVAFWCNPISGHATLYWYQQILGQGPKLLIQFQNNGVVDDSQLPKDRFSAERLKGVDSTLKIQPAKLEDSAVYLCASSLGPQGSGIFGPGTRLTVL.

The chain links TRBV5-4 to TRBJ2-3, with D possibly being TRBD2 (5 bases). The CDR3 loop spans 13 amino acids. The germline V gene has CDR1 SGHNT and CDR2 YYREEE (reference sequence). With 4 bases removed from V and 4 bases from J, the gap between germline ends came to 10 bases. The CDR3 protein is CASSRESADTQYF. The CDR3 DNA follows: TGTGCCAGCAGCCGGGAAAGCGCAGATACGCAGTATTTT.

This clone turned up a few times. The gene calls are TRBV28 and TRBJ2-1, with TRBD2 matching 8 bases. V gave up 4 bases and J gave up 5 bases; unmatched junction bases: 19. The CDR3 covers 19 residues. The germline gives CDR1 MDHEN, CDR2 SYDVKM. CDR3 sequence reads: CASSSAENWGSGDNNEQFF. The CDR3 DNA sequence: TGTGCCAGCAGTTCTGCCGAGAACTGGGGTAGCGGGGACAACAATGAGCAGTTCTTC.

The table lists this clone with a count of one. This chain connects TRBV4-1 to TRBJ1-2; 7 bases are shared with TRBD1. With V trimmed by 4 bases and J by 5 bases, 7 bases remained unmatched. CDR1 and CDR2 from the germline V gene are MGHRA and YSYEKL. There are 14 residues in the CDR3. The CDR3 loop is CASSRGTVEYGYTF. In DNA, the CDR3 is TGCGCCAGCAGCCGAGGGACAGTGGAATATGGCTACACCTTC.

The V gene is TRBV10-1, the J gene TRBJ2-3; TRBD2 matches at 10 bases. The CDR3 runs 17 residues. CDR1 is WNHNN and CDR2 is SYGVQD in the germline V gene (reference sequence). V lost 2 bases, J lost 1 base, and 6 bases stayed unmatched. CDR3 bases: TGCGCCAGCAGTGAGACCCTAGCGGGAGACGGCACAGATACGCAGTATTTT. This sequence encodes CASSETLAGDGTDTQYF.

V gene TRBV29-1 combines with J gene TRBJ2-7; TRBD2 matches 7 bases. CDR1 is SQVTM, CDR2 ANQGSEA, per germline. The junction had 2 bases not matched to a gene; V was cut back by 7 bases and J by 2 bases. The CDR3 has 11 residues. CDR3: CSGGGTYEQYF. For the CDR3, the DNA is TGCAGCGGGGGGGGGACCTACGAGCAGTACTTC.

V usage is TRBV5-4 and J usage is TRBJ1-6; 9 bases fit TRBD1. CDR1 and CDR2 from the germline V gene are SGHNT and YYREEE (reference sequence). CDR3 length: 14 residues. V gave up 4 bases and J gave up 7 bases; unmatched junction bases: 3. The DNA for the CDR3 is TGTGCCAGCAGCACGGACAGGGGAAATTCACCCCTCCACTTT. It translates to CASSTDRGNSPLHF.

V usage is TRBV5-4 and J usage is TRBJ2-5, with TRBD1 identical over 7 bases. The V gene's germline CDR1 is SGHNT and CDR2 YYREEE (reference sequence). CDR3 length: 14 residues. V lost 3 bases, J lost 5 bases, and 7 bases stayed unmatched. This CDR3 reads CASSSSPDRETQYF. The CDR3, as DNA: TGTGCCAGCAGCTCTTCGCCGGACAGGGAGACCCAGTACTTC.

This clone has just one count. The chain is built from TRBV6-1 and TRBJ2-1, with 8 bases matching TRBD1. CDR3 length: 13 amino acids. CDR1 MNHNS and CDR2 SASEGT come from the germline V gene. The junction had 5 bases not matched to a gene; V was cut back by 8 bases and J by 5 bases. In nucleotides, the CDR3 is TGTGCCAGCTCGGGACAGGTGAACAATGAGCAGTTCTTC. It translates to CASSGQVNNEQFF.

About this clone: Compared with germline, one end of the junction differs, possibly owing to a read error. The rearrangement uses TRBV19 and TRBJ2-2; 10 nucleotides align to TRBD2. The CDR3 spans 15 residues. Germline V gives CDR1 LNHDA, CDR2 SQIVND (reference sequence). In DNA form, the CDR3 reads TGTGCCAGTAGTTCCCCTAGCGGGAGCTCCGGGGAGCTGCTTTTT. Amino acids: CASSSPSGSSGELLF.

CDR3 sequence (DNA): TGTGCCAGCTCAGGCAGGCCTAGCAATACGCAGTATTTT. Translation gives CASSGRPSNTQYF. The chain has TRBV18 and TRBJ2-3, with D perhaps TRBD2 (5 bases). V lost 5 bases and J 7 bases, leaving 13 bases between the germline ends. From germline, CDR1 is KGHSH and CDR2 LQKENI. The CDR3 covers 13 residues.

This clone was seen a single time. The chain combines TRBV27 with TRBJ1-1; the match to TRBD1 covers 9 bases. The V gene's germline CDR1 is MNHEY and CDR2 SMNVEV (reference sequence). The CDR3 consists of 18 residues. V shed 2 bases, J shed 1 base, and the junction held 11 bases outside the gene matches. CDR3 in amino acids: CASSLGRGQGVWNTEAFF. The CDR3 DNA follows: TGTGCCAGCAGTTTAGGTCGGGGACAGGGAGTTTGGAACACTGAAGCTTTCTTT.

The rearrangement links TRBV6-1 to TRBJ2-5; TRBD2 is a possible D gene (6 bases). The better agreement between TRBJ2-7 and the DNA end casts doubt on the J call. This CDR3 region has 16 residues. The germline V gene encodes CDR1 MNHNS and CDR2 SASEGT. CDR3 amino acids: CASSVLPGRGPYEQYF. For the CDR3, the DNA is TGTGCCAGCAGTGTCCTCCCTGGGCGGGGACCCTACGAGCAGTACTTC.

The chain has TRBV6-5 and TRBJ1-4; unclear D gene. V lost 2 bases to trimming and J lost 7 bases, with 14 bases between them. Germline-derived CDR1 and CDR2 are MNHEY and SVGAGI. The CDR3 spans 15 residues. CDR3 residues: CASSYRSRGGEKLFF. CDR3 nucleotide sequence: TGTGCCAGCAGTTACCGATCAAGAGGTGGTGAAAAACTGTTTTTT.

CDR3 loop: CASSVGGGDYEQYF. CDR3 nucleotide sequence: TGTGCCAGCAGCGTAGGAGGTGGCGACTACGAGCAGTACTTC. This chain uses TRBV9 with TRBJ2-5; D is uncertain. The last part of the DNA fits TRBJ2-7 better; the J call may be wrong. CDR3 length equals 14 residues. Germline lookup yields CDR1 SGDLS and CDR2 YYNGEE.

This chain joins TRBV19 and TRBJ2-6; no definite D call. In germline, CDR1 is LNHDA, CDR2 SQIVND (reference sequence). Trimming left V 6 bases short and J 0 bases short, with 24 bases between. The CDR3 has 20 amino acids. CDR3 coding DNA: TGTGCCAGTAGCCCGGTACGTGGTGGTCCCGAGCTCTCTGGGGCCAACGTCCTGACTTTC. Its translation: CASSPVRGGPELSGANVLTF. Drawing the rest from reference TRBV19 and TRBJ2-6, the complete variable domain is DGGITQSPKYLFRKEGQNVTLSCEQNLNHDAMYWYRQDPGQGLRLIYYSQIVNDFQKGDIAEGYSVSREKKESFPLTVTSAQKNPTAFYLCASSPVRGGPELSGANVLTFGAGSRLTVL.